This entry is about one TCR beta chain. Its antigen is as yet unknown. These data come from a study of OX40 agonist ivuxolimab in advanced cancers. Study-level information: An agonistic anti-OX40 (CD134) antibody, ivuxolimab, was used to treat the patients. Antecedent anti-PD-1, anti-PD-L1 or anti-CTLA-4 therapy was permissible, with under 50% having received some. Study results and caveats: No determination was made of the antigen specificity of the expanded peripheral T cells. Averaging showed that CD8+ T cells had more expanded clones than CD4+ did.

Here immunoSEQ multiplex PCR was the method, and the copy in TCRdb shows in-frame clones only, minus some. The sample has 50,000 to 70,000 clones, about 89% seen once. This CDR3 is built from 15 residues. Looked up from germline, CDR1 is SNHLY and CDR2 is FYNNEI. Trimming cost V 3 bases and J 2 bases, with 11 bases left between them. The chain employs TRBV2 and TRBJ2-1; possibly TRBD1 for D (5 bases). This TCR was recovered from an adult with an advanced solid tumor such as melanoma, head and neck, liver or kidney cancer. Sequencing was performed on CD4+ or CD8+ T cells sorted from blood, taken in a trial of the OX40 agonist ivuxolimab. CDR3: CASSDPGLPYNEQFF. CDR3 nucleotides: TGTGCCAGCAGTGATCCAGGGCTCCCCTACAATGAGCAGTTCTTC. Full variable domain (rest looked up from reference TRBV2 and TRBJ2-1): EPEVTQTPSHQVTQMGQEVILRCVPISNHLYFYWYRQILGQKVEFLVSFYNNEISEKSEIFDDQFSVERPDGSNFTLKIRSTKLEDSAMYFCASSDPGLPYNEQFFGPGTRLTVL.